This TCR beta chain was sequenced for a study of T cells in Graves' hyperthyroidism and ophthalmopathy. Study-wide context: Initial diagnosis, before any treatment, was when peripheral blood was collected.

Germline assignment: CDR1 SGHNT and CDR2 YYREEE (reference sequence). V was shortened by 4 bases and J by 4 bases, with 8 bases between the two germline ends. CDR3 length: 12 amino acids. The CDR3 regions of TCR beta were amplified from RNA transcripts. HTBI primers were the set used in a first-round RT-PCR of the TCR CDR3. In TCRdb, the multiplex PCR reads were re-called with MiXCR into one record per CDR3 protein. In the table there are hundreds of thousands of distinct CDR3 sequences, 35% of which are singletons. Ten or more counts support this clonotype. This chain uses TRBV5-4 with TRBJ1-1, with D hard to call. Sequencing was performed on blood. This receptor was identified in a woman aged 40 to 50 with Graves' hyperthyroidism. As DNA, the CDR3 is TGTGCCAGCAGCCTGGAGTTCACTGAAGCTTTCTTT. As protein: CASSLEFTEAFF.